This note documents a single T cell receptor (beta chain) sequence. The antigen remains undetermined. The CDR3 spans 14 residues. Trimming took off 0 bases at V and 2 bases at J, with 8 bases between the two ends. Germline V CDR1 and CDR2: MNHEY, SMNVEV (reference sequence). This sample is drawn from a study of T cell responses to AZD1222 COVID-19 vaccine. Study-wide results and caveats: Mostly white British, mostly female donors; authors suggested clonal diversity may be underestimated.

Sequencing was performed with immunoSEQ multiplex PCR; in TCRdb, only in-frame clones are kept and a portion is missing. This table has around 110,000 clones, 75% to 90% appearing once. The chain links TRBV27 to TRBJ2-7; no firm D call. The sequence derives from an adult in good health. Here the sequenced sample was peripheral blood, taken on day 0 of AZD1222 vaccination. The CDR3 loop is CASSLSPNTYEQYF. Here the CDR3 DNA reads TGTGCCAGCAGTTTATCTCCCAATACCTACGAGCAGTACTTC.